This T cell receptor (beta chain) was retrieved from a study of blood T cell repertoires in COVID-19. Turning to the study itself: The origin of the acute and convalescent COVID-19 samples was the United States, Italy and Spain. T cells, B-cell-depleted T cells, or PBMCs supplied cDNA or gDNA.

Original analysis: Reference gene primer amplification gave nucleated cell count estimates. TCRdb's table, derived via immunoSEQ multiplex PCR, lists solely in-frame clones and lacks some. V and J calls and clone size come straight from that table; D and trimming were deduced from the DNA. The table lists 200,000 to 250,000 clones, around 83% of them singletons. Trimming removed 5 bases from V and 6 bases from J, with 14 bases in between. This CDR3 is built from 14 residues. Germline CDR1 reads SGHTA; CDR2 reads FQGNSA. The sequence came from a man at least 80 years old with acute or convalescent COVID-19. The sequencing input was peripheral blood. The chain carries TRBV7-2 and TRBJ2-1; D is undetermined. As DNA, the CDR3 is TGTGCCAGCAGCCCTGTAAGAGACACCAATGAGCAGTTCTTC. This encodes CASSPVRDTNEQFF. The whole variable domain, remainder taken from reference TRBV7-2 and TRBJ2-1, is GAGVSQSPSNKVTEKGKDVELRCDPISGHTALYWYRQSLGQGLEFLIYFQGNSAPDKSGLPSDRFSAERTGGSVSTLTIQRTQQEDSAVYLCASSPVRDTNEQFFGPGTRLTVL.